This paragraph reports one TCR beta chain. Original handling: Estimated nucleated cell counts came from reference gene primer amplification. Repertoires were generated with immunoSEQ multiplex PCR, while TCRdb's copy carries only in-frame clones and drops some. V and J calls and clone size come straight from that table; D and trimming were deduced from the DNA. The sample shows some 110,000 clones, roughly 91% of them seen only once. The sample originates from a study of blood T cell repertoires in COVID-19. Study as a whole: Acute and convalescent COVID-19 specimens originated in the United States, Italy and Spain. The analysed material was cDNA or gDNA that came from T cells, B-cell-depleted T cells, or PBMCs.

From germline, CDR1 is SGHVS and CDR2 FQNEAQ. This CDR3 region has 15 residues. The germline V and J ends were trimmed by 5 bases and 0 bases, with 11 bases remaining between them. The receptor was derived from a human donor in a cohort sampled during active COVID-19. Sequencing was done on a sample of peripheral blood. The V call is TRBV7-8, the J call TRBJ2-1; tentative D call: TRBD1 (6 bases). The CDR3 spells CASSERGISYNEQFF. The CDR3 nucleotides read TGTGCCAGCAGCGAAAGGGGGATCTCCTACAATGAGCAGTTCTTC.